These 11 T cell receptor beta chains were sequenced from one sample in a study of cytomegalovirus exposure and HLA in healthy donors. The PCR had 60 Vbeta and 13 Jbeta primers. Clones were sequenced by immunoSEQ multiplex PCR, and TCRdb holds only the in-frame ones, with some missing. The sample records approximately 210,000 clones, 80% to 90% being singletons. The sequenced material came from PBMCs. These TCRs come from a man aged 25-45 years in good health and CMV-seronegative.

The rearrangement links TRBV28 to TRBJ2-7, with TRBD2 matching over 9 bases. Germline V gene lookup returns CDR1 MDHEN and CDR2 SYDVKM. The ends lost 2 bases at V and 7 bases at J; junction bases unmatched: 12. This CDR3 comprises 16 residues. The CDR3 here is CASSLVALREGGEQYF. CDR3 nucleotide sequence: TGTGCCAGCAGTTTAGTGGCCTTGCGGGAGGGAGGGGAGCAGTACTTC.

The chain combines TRBV18 with TRBJ1-5; 7 bases are shared with TRBD1. This CDR3 is built from 15 residues. After removal of 1 base from V and 7 bases from J, the junction contained 7 bases not matched to a gene. Germline CDR1 KGHSH, CDR2 LQKENI. CDR3 DNA sequence: TGTGCCAGCTCACCACAGGGGGCTCTTGAGCAGCCCCAGCATTTT. This translates into CASSPQGALEQPQHF.

This rearrangement joins TRBV10-2 to TRBJ2-7, with 8 bases that match TRBD1. Germline V gene lookup returns CDR1 WSHSY and CDR2 SAAADI. This CDR3 has 15 amino acids. J gave up 4 bases and V 3 bases, and 8 bases lay outside the gene matches. The CDR3 here is CASSDLGQGAYEQYF. The CDR3 DNA is TGCGCCAGCAGTGACCTCGGACAGGGCGCTTACGAGCAGTACTTC.

The V and J genes are TRBV6-7 and TRBJ2-3, with a possible D match to TRBD2 (6 bases). TRBV6-7 is classed as an ORF, of uncertain function. Trimming removed 0 bases from V and 1 base from J, with 11 bases in between. The CDR3 runs to 16 residues. CDR3 nucleotides: TGTGCCAGCAGTTACTCGTCGGGGGTATGCACAGATACGCAGTATTTT. It specifies CASSYSSGVCTDTQYF.

This rearrangement joins TRBV5-5 to TRBJ2-7; 7 bases align to TRBD2. Trimming at V came to 5 bases and at J to 3 bases, leaving 11 bases not matched to a gene. Germline V gene sequence: CDR1 SGHKS, CDR2 YYEKEE (reference sequence). This CDR3 comprises 15 residues. The CDR3 DNA reads as TGTGCCAGCAGATCAACAGTGGGAGGGGTCTACGAGCAGTACTTC. It is translated as CASRSTVGGVYEQYF.

The CDR3 protein is CASSVDRVGTEAFF. In nucleotides, the CDR3 is TGTGCCAGCAGTGTTGACAGGGTCGGCACTGAAGCTTTCTTT. This chain connects TRBV27 to TRBJ1-1, with 7 bases lining up with TRBD1. The length of the CDR3 is 14 residues. V lost 5 bases to trimming and J lost 4 bases; unmatched junction nucleotides: 7. CDR1 is MNHEY and CDR2 is SMNVEV in the germline V gene (reference sequence).

The rearrangement joins TRBV30 to TRBJ2-7, with D possibly being TRBD2 (6 bases). V was pared by 5 bases and J by 0 bases, with 11 bases between. Germline values: CDR1 GTSNPN, CDR2 SVGIG (reference sequence). The CDR3 contains 13 residues. For the CDR3, the DNA is TGTGCCTGGGCCGGGACTTACTCCTACGAGCAGTACTTC. Protein sequence: CAWAGTYSYEQYF.

Worth noting for this clone: This same CDR3 is encoded by further DNA sequences in the sample. The rearrangement joins TRBV18 to TRBJ2-1; TRBD2 agrees at 7 bases. This CDR3 has 14 amino acids. Germline loops: CDR1 KGHSH, CDR2 LQKENI. The ends lost 2 bases at V and 13 bases at J; junction bases unmatched: 11. The CDR3 region is CASSPAYGGSSQFF. CDR3 sequence (DNA): TGTGCCAGCTCACCAGCTTATGGCGGGAGTTCCCAGTTCTTC.

The chain is built from TRBV14 and TRBJ2-5; TRBD1 is a possible D gene (6 bases). The CDR3 has 16 amino acids. The germline CDR1 and CDR2 sequences are SGHDN and FVKESK. V lost 0 bases, J lost 5 bases, and 16 bases lay in between. CDR3: CASSQDMGAIGETQYF. The CDR3 nucleotides are TGTGCCAGCAGCCAAGATATGGGGGCTATTGGGGAGACCCAGTACTTC. The full variable domain, its missing parts supplied by reference TRBV14 and TRBJ2-5, is EAGVTQFPSHSVIEKGQTVTLRCDPISGHDNLYWYRRVMGKEIKFLLHFVKESKQDESGMPNNRFLAERTGGTYSTLKVQPAELEDSGVYFCASSQDMGAIGETQYFGPGTRLLVL.

CDR3 in DNA: TGTGCCACCAGCGGTTTGGTGCTGGGGGCCATAAACCCCCTTAGCACAGATACGCAGTATTTT. Protein: CATSGLVLGAINPLSTDTQYF. This chain joins TRBV15 and TRBJ2-3; D is possibly TRBD1 (6 bases). V lost 5 bases, J lost 0 bases, and 30 bases lay in between. The CDR3 has 21 residues. Germline V gives CDR1 LNHNV, CDR2 YYDKDF (reference sequence).

V usage is TRBV9 and J usage is TRBJ2-7; perhaps TRBD1 as D (6 bases). There are 13 residues in the CDR3. Trimming took off 4 bases at V and 2 bases at J, with 10 bases between the two ends. CDR1 and CDR2 from the germline V gene are SGDLS and YYNGEE. For the CDR3, the DNA is TGTGCCAGCAGCCTCGGACAGACCTACGAGCAGTACTTC. This codes for CASSLGQTYEQYF.